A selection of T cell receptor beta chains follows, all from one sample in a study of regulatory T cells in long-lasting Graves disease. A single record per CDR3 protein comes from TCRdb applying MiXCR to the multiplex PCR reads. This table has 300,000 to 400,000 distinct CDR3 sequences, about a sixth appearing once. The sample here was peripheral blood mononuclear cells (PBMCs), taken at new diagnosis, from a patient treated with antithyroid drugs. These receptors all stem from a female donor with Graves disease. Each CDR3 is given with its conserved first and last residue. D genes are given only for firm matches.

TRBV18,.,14,CASSPGTGIAEQYF
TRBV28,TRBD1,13,CASGDRGQNIQYF
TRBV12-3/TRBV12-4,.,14,CASSLTVPNQPQHF
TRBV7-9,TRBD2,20,CTSSSFTTSGRAPHTDTQYF
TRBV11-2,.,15,CASSLNRGLRSKQFF
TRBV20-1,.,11,CRVRGSYGYTF
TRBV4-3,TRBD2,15,CASSQETGGSGELFF
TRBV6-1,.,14,CASSRQPWNYGYTF
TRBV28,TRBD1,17,CASSSYGQTGGRETQYF
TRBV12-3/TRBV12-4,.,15,CASSPLSGPNTEAFF
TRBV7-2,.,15,CASSFLQDTFAEAFF
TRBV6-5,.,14,CASSYYGTNQPQHF
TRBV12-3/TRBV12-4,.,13,CASSFRLTDTQYF
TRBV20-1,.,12,CSATGFNQPQHF
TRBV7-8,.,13,CATAVGLGYGYTF
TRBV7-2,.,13,CASSLVGWTEAFF
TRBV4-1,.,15,CASSHLGAEIYEQYF
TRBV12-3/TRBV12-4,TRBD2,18,CASSFGRGELAGLYEQYF
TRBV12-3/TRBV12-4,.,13,CASNLGGIYGYTF
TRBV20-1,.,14,CSAAKRAHGNIQYF
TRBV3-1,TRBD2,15,CASSPLAGGDDEQFF
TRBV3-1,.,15,CASSQGGPGNQPQHF
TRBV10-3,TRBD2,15,CAINEGLAGGNEQFF
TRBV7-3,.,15,CASSLTAGFHNEQFF
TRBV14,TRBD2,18,CASSQPGLAGANYNEQFF
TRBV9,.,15,CASSDTGQRADTQYF
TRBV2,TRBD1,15,CASSRTGENTGELFF
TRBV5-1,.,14,CASSGRGPDNEQFF
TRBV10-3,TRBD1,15,CAISENQQGATEAFF
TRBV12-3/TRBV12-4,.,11,CASSLYDEQFF
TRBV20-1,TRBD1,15,CSANILGQGKPEAFF
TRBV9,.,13,CASSGGLGYGYTF
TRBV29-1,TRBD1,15,CSASSRQGSGNTIYF
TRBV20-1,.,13,CSAELGREETQYF
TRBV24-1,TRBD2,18,CATGTSGRALGSTDTQYF
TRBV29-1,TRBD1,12,CSVTGGHNEQFF